This T cell receptor (beta chain) was sequenced for a study of shared clonotypes between healthy human individuals. Germline V gene sequence: CDR1 SGHTS, CDR2 YDEGEE. The CDR3 is made up of 14 amino acids. V was trimmed by 0 bases and J by 5 bases, leaving 11 bases between them. The assay was immunoSEQ multiplex PCR, and TCRdb's table has in-frame clones only and misses some. The sample shows approximately 600,000 clones, 95% of them seen only once. CD45RO-negative cells were positively selected for CCR7, leaving out terminally differentiated effector memory CD45RA+ cells. The clonotype was recovered from a woman aged 25 to 39 in good health. V gene TRBV5-8 combines with J gene TRBJ1-2, with D tentatively TRBD1 (5 bases). The source material was naive CD8+ T cells sorted from blood. CDR3 coding DNA: TGTGCCAGCAGCTTGGGGGACGAGGATTATGGCTACACCTTC. Translation: CASSLGDEDYGYTF. Drawing the rest from reference TRBV5-8 and TRBJ1-2, the complete variable domain is EAGVTQSPTHLIKTRGQQATLRCSPISGHTSVYWYQQALGLGLQFLLWYDEGEERNRGNFPPRFSGRQFPNYSSELNVNALELEDSALYLCASSLGDEDYGYTFGSGTRLTVV.